What follows is one TCR beta chain and its context. The source of the sample is a study of blood T cell repertoires in COVID-19. Under the authors' procedure: How many nucleated cells were present was estimated from reference gene primer amplification. TCRdb keeps only in-frame clones here, not all; method: immunoSEQ multiplex PCR. That table supplies the V and J calls and clone size; D and trimming were determined from the DNA. The sample comprises 95,000 to 120,000 clones, around 84% of which are singletons, and around 13% rests with the top ten. With 3 bases clipped from V and 5 bases from J, the junction kept 5 bases outside the gene matches. The CDR3 consists of 15 residues. CDR1 and CDR2 (germline): KGHSH, LQKENI.

The chain carries TRBV18 and TRBJ2-3; 10 nucleotides line up with TRBD2. This receptor was identified in a human donor in a cohort sampled during active COVID-19. The sample comprised peripheral blood. This chain's CDR3 is CASSPSGGAEDTQYF. CDR3 nucleotide sequence: TGTGCCAGCTCACCGAGCGGGGGGGCAGAAGATACGCAGTATTTT.